Reported below is one TCR beta chain. Only in-frame clones appear in the TCRdb table, and some are missing; sequencing was by immunoSEQ multiplex PCR. This repertoire shows approximately 10,000 clones, roughly 91% found once; its top ten account for under 25%. CDR1 and CDR2 from the germline V gene are LGHDT and YNNKEL (reference sequence). The CDR3 length is 16 residues. Trimming cost V 1 base and J 4 bases, with 17 bases left between them. This sample is part of a study of control samples from healthy donors and cancer patients. The sequenced material came from PBMCs. This TCR derives from a man between 60 and 75 years old with colorectal cancer. The chain links TRBV3-1 (or the pseudogene TRBV3-2) to TRBJ2-7, with D possibly matching TRBD2 (6 bases). The CDR3 here is CASSQVIGGYRYEQYF. The CDR3 DNA reads as TGTGCCAGCAGCCAAGTTATCGGAGGGTATAGATACGAGCAGTACTTC.